Listed below are T cell receptor beta chains from one sample, sequenced in a study of tumor-infiltrating lymphocytes in oesophageal squamous cell carcinoma. TCRdb re-analysed the PCR reads in MiXCR, keeping a single row per CDR3 protein. The sample includes tens of thousands of distinct CDR3 sequences, roughly 40% of them seen just once. Sequencing was performed on esophageal tumor tissue. The origin of the receptors is a male donor with esophageal squamous cell carcinoma. CDR3s include the opening cysteine and the closing phenylalanine or tryptophan. D genes are given only for firm matches. Only some rows state a clone size, as once, few, many or a class for expanded clones.

clone size	V gene	D gene	J gene	CDR3 protein	CDR3 DNA
NA	TRBV7-6	NA	TRBJ2-1	CASSLFGDRGEQFF	TGTGCCAGCAGCTTATTTGGGGATAGGGGTGAGCAGTTCTTC
NA	TRBV6-1	NA	TRBJ2-5	CASSWQGVGETQYF	TGTGCCAGCAGTTGGCAGGGCGTCGGGGAGACCCAGTACTTC
NA	TRBV7-2	NA	TRBJ2-7	CASSSGLGYYEQYF	TGTGCCAGCAGCTCTGGACTCGGCTACTACGAGCAGTACTTC
many	TRBV5-5	TRBD1	TRBJ2-1	CASSLSTDRTYNEQFF	TGTGCCAGCAGTTTGTCCACGGACAGGACCTACAATGAGCAGTTCTTC
NA	TRBV7-9	NA	TRBJ1-5	CASSLSGGNQPQHF	TGTGCCAGCAGCCTATCAGGGGGCAATCAGCCCCAGCATTTT
NA	TRBV12-3/TRBV12-4	TRBD1	TRBJ2-4	CASTWDRADIQYF	TGTGCCAGCACTTGGGACAGGGCAGACATTCAGTACTTC
NA	TRBV6-8	TRBD1	TRBJ2-3	CASRTGGGTDTQYF	TGTGCCAGCCGGACAGGGGGCGGCACAGATACGCAGTATTTT
NA	TRBV7-3	NA	TRBJ2-3	CASSSLLTDTQYF	TGTGCCAGCAGCTCTCTTCTCACAGATACGCAGTATTTT
NA	TRBV12-3/TRBV12-4	TRBD1	TRBJ2-1	CASSLSLMGGQGENEQFF	TGTGCCAGCAGTTTATCGTTAATGGGGGGACAGGGAGAGAATGAGCAGTTCTTC
few	TRBV2	NA	TRBJ2-5	CASSAGPGGTQYF	TGTGCCAGCAGTGCAGGTCCCGGGGGGACCCAGTACTTC
NA	TRBV7-2	NA	TRBJ1-2	CASSTYRGQTNYGYTF	TGTGCCAGCAGCACATATAGGGGACAAACCAACTATGGCTACACCTTC
NA	TRBV18	TRBD1	TRBJ1-1	CASSRGQGMNTEAFF	TGTGCCAGCTCCCGAGGACAGGGGATGAACACTGAAGCTTTCTTT
NA	TRBV7-2	TRBD1	TRBJ2-3	CASSLGPGAGTGIDTQYF	TGTGCCAGCAGCTTAGGCCCGGGAGCAGGGACAGGGATAGATACGCAGTATTTT
many	TRBV6-1	TRBD2	TRBJ2-3	CASRALGGGADTQYF	TGTGCCAGCAGGGCGCTAGGCGGGGGGGCGGATACGCAGTATTTT
many	TRBV5-1	NA	TRBJ2-3	CASKDGGTDTQYF	TGCGCCAGCAAAGACGGAGGCACAGATACGCAGTATTTT
NA	TRBV7-6	TRBD1	TRBJ1-2	CASSLAPSQGPTQRGYTF	TGTGCCAGCAGCTTAGCCCCATCACAGGGGCCCACGCAGCGTGGCTACACCTTC
many	TRBV6-1	NA	TRBJ2-7	CASSEEVFSPLHF	TGTGCCAGCAGTGAGGAGGTATTTTCACCCCTCCACTTC
few	TRBV5-1	TRBD1	TRBJ1-2	CASSAGQPEGYGYTF	TGCGCCAGCAGCGCGGGACAGCCGGAGGGATATGGCTACACCTTC
few	TRBV11-2	TRBD2	TRBJ2-7	CASSSRLAGLSYEQYF	TGTGCCAGCAGCTCCAGACTAGCGGGCCTCTCCTACGAGCAGTACTTC
many	TRBV12-3/TRBV12-4	NA	TRBJ1-2	CASSTTENYGYTF	TGTGCCAGCAGTACCACAGAGAACTATGGCTACACCTTC
NA	TRBV7-6	TRBD2	TRBJ2-1	CASSSGLAGAWGNEQFF	TGTGCCAGCAGCTCAGGACTAGCCGGGGCTTGGGGGAATGAGCAGTTCTTC
NA	TRBV2	NA	TRBJ2-6	CASSGAGANVLTF	TGTGCCAGCAGTGGGGCTGGGGCCAACGTCCTGACTTTC
many	TRBV5-1	NA	TRBJ2-6	CASSLRDSSSGANVLTF	TGCGCCAGCAGCCTCCGCGACTCCAGCTCTGGGGCCAACGTCCTGACTTTC
NA	TRBV7-2	NA	TRBJ1-4	CASRGLGAGNEKLFF	TGTGCCAGCAGGGGGTTAGGGGCCGGAAATGAAAAACTGTTTTTT
NA	TRBV28	NA	TRBJ1-1	CASSFGRMNTEAFF	TGTGCCAGCAGTTTCGGACGGATGAACACTGAAGCTTTCTTT
NA	TRBV7-6	TRBD1	TRBJ2-7	CASSWDRFSYEQYF	TGTGCCAGCAGCTGGGACAGGTTCTCCTACGAGCAGTACTTC
NA	TRBV7-3	NA	TRBJ2-5	CASSLDGGVQETQYF	TGTGCCAGCAGCCTAGACGGAGGGGTCCAAGAGACCCAGTACTTC
many	TRBV27	TRBD1	TRBJ2-3	CASRQGGDTQYF	TGTGCCAGTCGACAGGGGGGAGATACGCAGTATTTT
NA	TRBV30	NA	TRBJ2-5	CAWSGDGETQYF	TGTGCCTGGAGCGGCGATGGAGAGACCCAGTACTTC
many	TRBV5-5	NA	TRBJ1-1	CASSRGGGTNTEAFF	TGTGCCAGCAGCAGGGGGGGGGGAACGAACACTGAAGCTTTCTTT
many	TRBV28	TRBD1	TRBJ1-2	CASSLSPGQGSGYTF	TGTGCCAGCAGCCTTTCCCCCGGACAGGGTTCTGGCTACACCTTC
NA	TRBV11-3	TRBD2	TRBJ2-7	CASSLQLGLAGGPPYEQYF	TGTGCCAGCAGCTTGCAATTGGGGCTAGCGGGAGGGCCCCCCTACGAGCAGTACTTC
NA	TRBV12-3/TRBV12-4	NA	TRBJ2-5	CASSSIRETQYF	TGTGCCAGCAGTTCAATCAGAGAGACCCAGTACTTC
NA	TRBV6-6	NA	TRBJ2-1	CASSYDQYSRNEQFF	TGTGCCAGCAGTTACGACCAGTATAGCAGAAATGAGCAGTTCTTC
NA	TRBV7-2	TRBD2	TRBJ2-3	CASSFSSGGSYF	TGTGCCAGCAGTTTTTCTAGCGGGGGGTCGTATTTT
NA	TRBV9	TRBD1	TRBJ2-5	CASSAGTEDQETQYF	TGTGCCAGCAGTGCCGGGACAGAAGACCAAGAGACCCAGTACTTC
NA	TRBV19	NA	TRBJ2-1	CASSIAFPEQFF	TGTGCCAGTAGTATAGCATTTCCTGAGCAGTTCTTC
NA	TRBV7-2	NA	TRBJ2-7	CASSLGTEYEQYF	TGTGCCAGCAGCTTAGGGACAGAATACGAGCAGTACTTC
few	TRBV7-2	NA	TRBJ2-1	CASKSTNTRGNEQFF	TGTGCCAGCAAAAGCACAAATACCAGGGGCAATGAGCAGTTCTTC
NA	TRBV5-3	NA	TRBJ2-4	CASSLGLAKNIQYF	TGTGCCAGCAGCTTGGGGTTAGCCAAAAACATTCAGTACTTC
many	TRBV19	TRBD2	TRBJ2-1	CASSPLAGGFYEQFF	TGTGCCAGTAGTCCACTAGCGGGAGGGTTCTATGAGCAGTTCTTC
NA	TRBV12-3/TRBV12-4	NA	TRBJ2-1	CASSLAGGPVKAEQFF	TGTGCCAGCAGTTTAGCTGGGGGACCGGTGAAGGCTGAGCAGTTCTTC
NA	TRBV27	NA	TRBJ1-5	CASSLDKGKNQPQHF	TGTGCCAGCAGCCTGGACAAGGGCAAGAATCAGCCCCAGCATTTT
medium-sized	TRBV6-6	NA	TRBJ2-1	CASSYRGARYNEQFF	TGTGCCAGCAGTTACAGGGGTGCGAGGTACAATGAGCAGTTCTTC
NA	TRBV12-3/TRBV12-4	NA	TRBJ1-2	CASRPRTASNYGYTF	TGTGCCAGCAGGCCCCGGACAGCTTCTAACTATGGCTACACCTTC
medium-sized	TRBV7-2	NA	TRBJ2-7	CASSLSEQGVSEQYF	TGTGCCAGCAGCTTGTCAGAGCAGGGCGTCTCCGAGCAGTACTTC
many	TRBV10-3	NA	TRBJ2-5	CAIRGGGIQETQYF	TGTGCCATCAGAGGGGGGGGTATTCAAGAGACCCAGTACTTC
many	TRBV6-1	NA	TRBJ1-2	CASRLQENHYGYTF	TGTGCCAGCAGGCTACAGGAGAACCACTATGGCTACACCTTC
NA	TRBV7-4	TRBD1	TRBJ2-3	CASSLDRDTQYF	TGTGCCAGCAGCTTGGACAGGGATACGCAGTATTTT
NA	TRBV7-3	NA	TRBJ1-2	CASSLGSTYGYTF	TGTGCCAGCAGCTTAGGTTCTACCTATGGCTACACCTTC
few	TRBV6-6	TRBD2	TRBJ2-1	CASSLLAGYNEQFF	TGTGCCAGCAGCTTACTAGCGGGATACAATGAGCAGTTCTTC